This is a list of T cell receptor beta chains from one sample in a study of blood T cell repertoires in COVID-19. Assay used: immunoSEQ multiplex PCR; TCRdb lists only in-frame clones, some missing. The repertoire has 50,000 to 65,000 clones, about 85% of them found once; the top ten carry roughly 5%. Sequenced sample: peripheral blood. The receptors stem from a man between 65 and 79 years old with acute or convalescent COVID-19. Each CDR3 is given with its conserved first and last residue. The D gene is left open where the match is weak. The size of a clone is reported for some rows only, either as once, few or many, or as a class for expanded clones.

cdr3_nt	cdr3_aa	clone_size	v_call	j_call	d_call
TGTGCCAGCAGTGGACAGGGGCTGACGTTCTTC	CASSGQGLTFF	.	TRBV2	TRBJ2-1	TRBD1
TGTGCCAGCAGCTTGGACAGGGGGCCCTATGGCTACACCTTC	CASSLDRGPYGYTF	.	TRBV11-2	TRBJ1-2	TRBD1
TGTGCCAGCAGCCGCCTTTACGGGACAGGGGTTCGGACCGCTGAAAAACTGTTTTTT	CASSRLYGTGVRTAEKLFF	.	TRBV11-2	TRBJ1-4	TRBD1
TGCGCCAGCAGCCCCCAGGGTAGCGGGGGGGCCCCCACAGATACGCAGTATTTT	CASSPQGSGGAPTDTQYF	.	TRBV5-1	TRBJ2-3	TRBD2
TGCGCCAGCAGCTTGGAACTAGCGGGGGCCAGCCTTCAGTACTTC	CASSLELAGASLQYF	.	TRBV5-1	TRBJ2-4	TRBD2
TGTGCCAGCAGCTTGGGACCCCCGGAGGTGGAGACCCAGTACTTC	CASSLGPPEVETQYF	.	TRBV5-4	TRBJ2-5	.
TGTGCCAGTAGTAGGACAGGGCCCTCCTACGAGCAGTACTTC	CASSRTGPSYEQYF	.	TRBV19	TRBJ2-7	TRBD1
TGTGCCAGCAGTGCGGAGGCCGCTGAAGCTTTCTTT	CASSAEAAEAFF	.	TRBV2	TRBJ1-1	.
TGCGCCAGCAGCTTGACAGGTCCAAATCAGCCCCAGCATTTT	CASSLTGPNQPQHF	.	TRBV5-1	TRBJ1-5	.
TGTGCCAGCAGCTTGGGGACAGCTACTAATTCACCCCTCCACTTT	CASSLGTATNSPLHF	.	TRBV5-8	TRBJ1-6	.
TGTGCCAGTAGTCCATGGACAGGGCTGAACACTGAAGCTTTCTTT	CASSPWTGLNTEAFF	.	TRBV19	TRBJ1-1	TRBD1
TGCGCCAGCAGCCCGGACGGGACAGGAAAAAGGGGGGAGCAGTTCTTC	CASSPDGTGKRGEQFF	.	TRBV5-1	TRBJ2-1	TRBD1
TGTGCCAGCAGCCAATCTGAGGCTGGGGCCAACGTCCTGACTTTC	CASSQSEAGANVLTF	.	TRBV3-1/TRBV3-2	TRBJ2-6	.
TGTGCTAGTGGGGCTCGAGGGAGGAGCACAGATACGCAGTATTTT	CASGARGRSTDTQYF	.	TRBV12-5	TRBJ2-3	.
TGTGCCAGCAGCGGCCACGGGGGGGCAGTCGATGAGCAGTTCTTC	CASSGHGGAVDEQFF	.	TRBV9	TRBJ2-1	TRBD2
TGTGCCAGCGGCATCGGGACAGGGGGCGACGAGCAGTACTTC	CASGIGTGGDEQYF	.	TRBV28	TRBJ2-7	TRBD1
TGTGCCAGCAGCCTCAGGGGGCTGGTACGGTACAATGAGCAGTTCTTC	CASSLRGLVRYNEQFF	.	TRBV5-4	TRBJ2-1	TRBD1
TGCGCCAGCAGCTTAGCCAGCGGACTGGACTACGAGCAGTACTTC	CASSLASGLDYEQYF	.	TRBV5-1	TRBJ2-7	.
TGCGCCAGCAGCTCATTACAGGGCCCTAATGAAAAACTGTTTTTT	CASSSLQGPNEKLFF	.	TRBV5-1	TRBJ1-4	.
TGTGCCACCAGCAGGCGGACTAGCGGAGAGAATGAGCAGTTCTTC	CATSRRTSGENEQFF	.	TRBV15	TRBJ2-1	TRBD2
TGTGCCCAAGGGGGACAACCGATGAACACTGAAGCTTTCTTT	CAQGGQPMNTEAFF	once	TRBV7-9	TRBJ1-1	.
TGTGCCAGCTCACCCGGACACAACACCGGGGAGCTGTTTTTT	CASSPGHNTGELFF	once	TRBV18	TRBJ2-2	.
TGTGCCAGTACCCCAGGACAGGGGGCGAGTCAGCCCCAGCATTTT	CASTPGQGASQPQHF	.	TRBV19	TRBJ1-5	TRBD1
TGTGCCAGCAGCCCAGGGGGGTACACTGAAGCTTTCTTT	CASSPGGYTEAFF	.	TRBV6-4	TRBJ1-1	TRBD1
TGCGCCAGCAGAAACCGGGACACTTCACCCCTCCACTTT	CASRNRDTSPLHF	.	TRBV4-1	TRBJ1-6	.
TGTGCCAGCTCACCCGCGGACAGCCGCAGGAACACTGAAGCTTTCTTT	CASSPADSRRNTEAFF	.	TRBV18	TRBJ1-1	.
TGTGCCAGGTACAGGGAAGAGACCCAGTACTTC	CARYREETQYF	.	TRBV19	TRBJ2-5	.
TGTGCCAGCAGTACGACAGGGGCCCAGCATTTT	CASSTTGAQHF	.	TRBV2	TRBJ1-5	TRBD1
TGTGCCAGCCATCCTACCGGGGAGTCGGGTAGCTACACCTTC	CASHPTGESGSYTF	.	TRBV19	TRBJ1-2	.
TGTGCCAGCAGCCAAGCTCGCAATCAGCCCCAGCATTTT	CASSQARNQPQHF	.	TRBV3-1/TRBV3-2	TRBJ1-5	.
TGTGCCGGAAAAGACAGGGGGACCTATGGCTACACCTTC	CAGKDRGTYGYTF	.	TRBV5-4	TRBJ1-2	TRBD1
TGTGCCACCAGCAGATACCCACCGGGACTGACTCAAGAGACCCAGTACTTC	CATSRYPPGLTQETQYF	.	TRBV15	TRBJ2-5	.
TGCGCCAGCAGCTTGGACAGATCTGGAAACACCATATATTTT	CASSLDRSGNTIYF	.	TRBV5-1	TRBJ1-3	.
TGTGCCAGCAGCTTGGCCCAGGGGACCTACGAGCAGTACTTC	CASSLAQGTYEQYF	.	TRBV5-4	TRBJ2-7	.
TGTGCCAGCAGCTCCCCCCTGGGACAGGGGGCCGGGGAGCTGTTTTTT	CASSSPLGQGAGELFF	.	TRBV7-3	TRBJ2-2	TRBD1
TGTGCCAGTAGTATAGGGCAGGGATCACCCCTCCACTTT	CASSIGQGSPLHF	.	TRBV19	TRBJ1-6	.
TGTGCCAGCAGCTTGGGTCTAGCGGGGGCCGGCTACGAGCAGTACTTC	CASSLGLAGAGYEQYF	.	TRBV5-4	TRBJ2-7	TRBD2
TGTGCCAGCAGCTCTGGCCCGGGGACAGATACGCAGTATTTT	CASSSGPGTDTQYF	.	TRBV5-8	TRBJ2-3	.
TGTGCCAGCAGTACAAATAGAGGGGAGACCCAGTACTTC	CASSTNRGETQYF	.	TRBV6-5	TRBJ2-5	.
TGTGCCAGCAGCCTTGGGACAGGGGGCTCTGGCTACACCTTC	CASSLGTGGSGYTF	.	TRBV3-1/TRBV3-2	TRBJ1-2	TRBD1